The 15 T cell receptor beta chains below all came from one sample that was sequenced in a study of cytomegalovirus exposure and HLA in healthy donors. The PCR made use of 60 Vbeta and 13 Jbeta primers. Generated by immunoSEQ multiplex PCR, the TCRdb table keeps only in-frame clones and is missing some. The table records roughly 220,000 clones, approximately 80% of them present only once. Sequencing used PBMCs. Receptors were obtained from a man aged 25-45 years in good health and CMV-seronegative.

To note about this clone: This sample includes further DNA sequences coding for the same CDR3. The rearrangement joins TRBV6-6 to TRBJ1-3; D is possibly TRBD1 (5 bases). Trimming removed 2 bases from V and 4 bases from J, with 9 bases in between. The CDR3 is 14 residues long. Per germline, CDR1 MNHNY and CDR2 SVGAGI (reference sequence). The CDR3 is CASSYGGTGNTIYF. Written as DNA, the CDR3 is TGTGCCAGCAGTTACGGAGGGACCGGAAACACCATATATTTT.

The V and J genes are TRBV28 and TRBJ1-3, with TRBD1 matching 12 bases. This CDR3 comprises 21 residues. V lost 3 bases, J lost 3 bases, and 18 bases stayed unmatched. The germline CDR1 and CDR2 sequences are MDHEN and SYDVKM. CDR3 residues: CASSFFGSRDRGPYSGNTIYF. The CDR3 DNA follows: TGTGCCAGCAGTTTTTTTGGATCTAGGGACAGGGGGCCTTATAGTGGAAACACCATATATTTT.

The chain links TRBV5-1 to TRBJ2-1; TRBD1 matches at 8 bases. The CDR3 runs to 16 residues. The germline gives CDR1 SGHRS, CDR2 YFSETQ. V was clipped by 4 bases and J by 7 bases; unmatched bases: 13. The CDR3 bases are TGCGCCAGCAGCATATTACCGGGACAGGATGATAATGAGCAGTTCTTC. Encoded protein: CASSILPGQDDNEQFF.

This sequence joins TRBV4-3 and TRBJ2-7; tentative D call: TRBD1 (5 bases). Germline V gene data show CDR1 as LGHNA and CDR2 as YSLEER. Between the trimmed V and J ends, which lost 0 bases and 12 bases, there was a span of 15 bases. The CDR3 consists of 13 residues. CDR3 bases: TGCGCCAGCAGCCAAGAGTTCGTGACAGAGGCGTACTTC. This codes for CASSQEFVTEAYF.

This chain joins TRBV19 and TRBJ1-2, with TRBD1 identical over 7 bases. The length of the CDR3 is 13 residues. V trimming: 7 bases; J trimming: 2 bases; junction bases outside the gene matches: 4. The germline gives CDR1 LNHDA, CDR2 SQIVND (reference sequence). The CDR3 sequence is CASMDRTNYGYTF. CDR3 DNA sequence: TGTGCCAGTATGGACAGGACGAACTATGGCTACACCTTC.

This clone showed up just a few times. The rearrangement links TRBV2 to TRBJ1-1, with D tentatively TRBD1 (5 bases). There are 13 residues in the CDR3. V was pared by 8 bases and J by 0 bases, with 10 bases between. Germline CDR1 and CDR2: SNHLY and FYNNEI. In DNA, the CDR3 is TGTGCCAGCGAAGGGGCAATGAACACTGAAGCTTTCTTT. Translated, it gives CASEGAMNTEAFF.

The DNA of the CDR3 is TGTGCCAGCAGCTTACGTCTAGGCCTAGCGGGGGGCGGGGAGCAGTTCTTC. Translation gives CASSLRLGLAGGGEQFF. The chain combines TRBV7-9 with TRBJ2-1; TRBD2 matches 11 bases. This CDR3 is 17 amino acids long. CDR1 is SEHNR, CDR2 FQNEAQ, per germline (reference sequence). The V segment lost 2 bases and the J segment 10 bases; nucleotides outside the gene matches: 13.

The CDR3 nucleotides read TGTGCCACCAGCAGAGTAGTTACAGGGTTAGAGACCCAGTACTTC. Its protein is CATSRVVTGLETQYF. This chain joins TRBV15 and TRBJ2-5; TRBD1 might be the D (6 bases). The CDR3 length is 15 residues. Deletions cut 1 base from V and 4 bases from J, with 13 bases between. Germline values: CDR1 LNHNV, CDR2 YYDKDF (reference sequence).

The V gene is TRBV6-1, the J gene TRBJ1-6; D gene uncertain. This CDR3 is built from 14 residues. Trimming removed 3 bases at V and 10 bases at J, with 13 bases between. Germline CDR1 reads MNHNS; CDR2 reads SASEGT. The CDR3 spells CASSEGPGRSPLHF. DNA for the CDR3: TGTGCCAGCAGTGAGGGCCCGGGGAGGTCACCCCTCCACTTT.

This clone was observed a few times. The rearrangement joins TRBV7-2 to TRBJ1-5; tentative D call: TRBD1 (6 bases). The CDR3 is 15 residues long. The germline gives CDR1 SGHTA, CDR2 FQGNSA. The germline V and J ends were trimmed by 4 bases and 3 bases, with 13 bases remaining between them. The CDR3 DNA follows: TGTGCCAGCAGCTCTCAAGGGGGACCCAATCAGCCCCAGCATTTT. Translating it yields CASSSQGGPNQPQHF. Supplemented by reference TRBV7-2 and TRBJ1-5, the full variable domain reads GAGVSQSPSNKVTEKGKDVELRCDPISGHTALYWYRQSLGQGLEFLIYFQGNSAPDKSGLPSDRFSAERTGGSVSTLTIQRTQQEDSAVYLCASSSQGGPNQPQHFGDGTRLSIL.

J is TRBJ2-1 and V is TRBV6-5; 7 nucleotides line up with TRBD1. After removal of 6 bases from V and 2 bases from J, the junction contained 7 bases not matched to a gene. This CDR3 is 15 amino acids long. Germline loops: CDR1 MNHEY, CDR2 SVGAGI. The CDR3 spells CASSPDRDPYNEQFF. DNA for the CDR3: TGTGCCAGCAGCCCAGACAGGGACCCCTACAATGAGCAGTTCTTC.

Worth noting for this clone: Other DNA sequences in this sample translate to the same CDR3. The CDR3 region has the DNA TGTGCCAGCTCACCGCAGGGGGCTGGAAACACCATATATTTT. Translating it yields CASSPQGAGNTIYF. The chain links TRBV18 to TRBJ1-3; 7 nucleotides align to TRBD1. This CDR3 contains 14 residues. Looked up from germline, CDR1 is KGHSH and CDR2 is LQKENI. The trim removed 3 bases at V and 2 bases at J, leaving 1 base unmatched.

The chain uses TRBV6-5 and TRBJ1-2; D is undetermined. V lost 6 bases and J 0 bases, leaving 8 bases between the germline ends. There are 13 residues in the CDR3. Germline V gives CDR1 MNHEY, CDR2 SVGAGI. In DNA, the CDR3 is TGTGCCAGCAGCCGCGGAGCTAACTATGGCTACACCTTC. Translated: CASSRGANYGYTF.

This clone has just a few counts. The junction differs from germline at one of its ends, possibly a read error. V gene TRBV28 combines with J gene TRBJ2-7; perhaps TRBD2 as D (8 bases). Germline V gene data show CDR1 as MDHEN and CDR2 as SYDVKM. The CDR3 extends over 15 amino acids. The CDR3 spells CASSFRGGIGGELHF. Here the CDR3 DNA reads TGTGCCAGCAGTTTTCGGGGGGGGATAGGGGGCGAGCTGCACTTC.

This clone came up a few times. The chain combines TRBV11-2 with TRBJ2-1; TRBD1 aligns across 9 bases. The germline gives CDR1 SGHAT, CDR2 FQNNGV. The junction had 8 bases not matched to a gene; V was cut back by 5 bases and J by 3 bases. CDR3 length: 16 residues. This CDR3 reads CASSPGQGRFYNEQFF. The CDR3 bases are TGTGCCAGCAGCCCTGGACAGGGGAGGTTCTACAATGAGCAGTTCTTC.